The 21 T cell receptor beta chains in this list originate from one sample, sequenced in a study of blood T cells in healthy people across ages. The authors ran a second PCR of roughly 6 to 12 cycles using a sample-barcoded 5' primer and a J-beta primer mix. TCRdb reanalysed the 5' RACE reads using MiXCR and keeps one entry per CDR3 protein. The sample holds approximately 680,000 distinct CDR3 sequences, around 32% seen once. Sample: blood. The receptors derive from a woman over 75 in good health.

Comment on this clonotype: A much larger clone is a single base away; this may be a read error. Here the CDR3 DNA reads TGTGCCAGCAGCGTAGGTCTGGGAAGCTCCTACAATGAGCAGTACTTC. Its protein product is CASSVGLGSSYNEQYF. J is TRBJ2-7 and V is TRBV9; D gene ambiguous. Germline V gene data show CDR1 as SGDLS and CDR2 as YYNGEE. The V end was cut by 0 bases, the J end by 7 bases, with 20 bases between. This CDR3 spans 16 amino acids. The full variable domain, completed using reference TRBV9 and TRBJ2-7, is DSGVTQTPKHLITATGQRVTLRCSPRSGDLSVYWYQQSLDQGLQFLIQYYNGEERAKGNILERFSAQQFPDLHSELNLSSLELGDSALYFCASSVGLGSSYNEQYFGPGTRLTVT.

This clonotype was seen many times. The chain couples TRBV15 to TRBJ2-5; 7 nucleotides agree with TRBD2. The germline V gene has CDR1 LNHNV and CDR2 YYDKDF (reference sequence). The CDR3 runs 14 residues. V lost 1 base, J lost 3 bases, and 2 bases stayed unmatched. The CDR3 region has the DNA TGTGCCACCAGCAGAGGGCTAGCGGAAGAGACCCAGTACTTC. Translation: CATSRGLAEETQYF.

The rearrangement joins TRBV16 to TRBJ2-1; 10 nucleotides match TRBD2. The CDR3 runs to 15 residues. Trimming took 4 bases from V and 4 from J; bases not matched to a gene: 4. Germline V gene lookup returns CDR1 KGHSY and CDR2 FQNENV. The CDR3 DNA reads as TGTGCCAGCAGCCTCGGGACTAGCGTTTACAATGAGCAGTTCTTC. Translation gives CASSLGTSVYNEQFF.

This clonotype has a count of ten or more. This chain links TRBV28 with TRBJ2-7, with TRBD1 identical over 10 bases. This CDR3 is built from 18 residues. The V and J ends lost 5 bases and 2 bases, in that order; junction bases with no gene match: 15. The germline V gene encodes CDR1 MDHEN and CDR2 SYDVKM. The CDR3 region is CASSTAVGTGDPPYEQYF. CDR3 DNA: TGTGCCAGCAGTACCGCCGTGGGGACAGGGGACCCGCCCTACGAGCAGTACTTC.

The gene calls are TRBV23-1 and TRBJ1-2; a possible D gene is TRBD1 (5 bases). TRBV23-1 is an ORF; its function is uncertain. V lost 4 bases and J lost 3, with 15 bases in between. The CDR3 runs 15 residues. The DNA for the CDR3 is TGCGCCAGCAGTCCCTCCCGACAGAGGGACTATGGCTACACCTTC. Residues: CASSPSRQRDYGYTF.

This clonotype came up many times. The gene calls are TRBV27 and TRBJ2-5; 8 bases are shared with TRBD2. This CDR3 is 15 amino acids long. CDR1 and CDR2 (germline): MNHEY, SMNVEV (reference sequence). With 5 bases clipped from V and 6 bases from J, the junction kept 11 bases outside the gene matches. Written as DNA, the CDR3 is TGTGCCAGCAGTACCCGGACTAGCAATCAACAGACCCAGTACTTC. Translation gives CASSTRTSNQQTQYF.

This clonotype was seen repeatedly, ten times or more. This chain connects TRBV20-1 to TRBJ2-6; D remains ambiguous. V was trimmed by 3 bases and J by 0 bases, leaving 9 bases between them. The CDR3 length is 15 residues. Germline V lookup: CDR1 DFQATT, CDR2 SNEGSKA (reference sequence). This CDR3 is CSASDRFSGANVLTF. The CDR3 DNA follows: TGCAGTGCTAGTGACCGGTTCTCTGGGGCCAACGTCCTGACTTTC.

V gene TRBV6-5 combines with J gene TRBJ1-4, with a possible D match to TRBD1 (6 bases). Trimming removed 0 bases from V and 10 bases from J, with 15 bases in between. This CDR3 has 15 amino acids. Germline CDR1 and CDR2: MNHEY and SVGAGI. The CDR3 sequence is CASSYSLEGGGKLFF. CDR3 nucleotides: TGTGCCAGCAGTTACTCATTGGAGGGGGGCGGAAAACTGTTTTTT.

This clonotype was seen more than once but under ten times. The rearrangement uses TRBV5-6 and TRBJ1-1, with D perhaps TRBD1 (6 bases). The CDR3 extends over 14 amino acids. Trimming removed 4 bases from V and 5 bases from J, with 15 bases in between. Looked up from germline, CDR1 is SGHDT and CDR2 is YYEEEE. CDR3 region: CASSPTGRATEAFF. CDR3 DNA: TGTGCCAGCAGCCCCACAGGGAGGGCGACTGAAGCTTTCTTT.

This clonotype was seen repeatedly, ten times or more. Possible read error: a much larger clone is one base away. This chain links TRBV9 with TRBJ2-6, with a possible D match to TRBD1 (5 bases). CDR1 SGDLS and CDR2 YYNGEE come from the germline V gene. The CDR3 sequence is 15 residues long. CDR3 bases: TGTGCCAGCAGCGCAGCAGACTCTGGGGCCAACGTCCGGACTTTC. Its translation: CASSAADSGANVRTF.

This clonotype has ten or more counts. CDR3: CASSSRDGRQFF. The CDR3 bases are TGTGCCAGCAGCTCCAGGGACGGTCGGCAGTTCTTC. The chain couples TRBV7-7 to TRBJ2-1, with D perhaps matching TRBD1 or TRBD2 (5 bases each). Germline V gene lookup returns CDR1 SSHAT and CDR2 FNYEAQ (reference sequence). The V end lost 4 bases, the J end lost 12 bases, and 13 bases lay between the germline ends. The CDR3 contains 12 residues.

This clonotype was observed many times. This chain connects TRBV5-6 to TRBJ2-4; the match to TRBD1 covers 9 bases. Germline assignment: CDR1 SGHDT and CDR2 YYEEEE. The CDR3 is made up of 15 amino acids. V lost 4 bases and J lost 5; bases outside the gene matches: 7. CDR3 nucleotide sequence: TGTGCCAGCAGCGGGCGGGGACAGGGACAAAACATTCAGTACTTC. It encodes CASSGRGQGQNIQYF.

V is TRBV29-1 and J is TRBJ2-2, with D perhaps assigned TRBD1 or TRBD2 (5 bases each). This CDR3 comprises 12 residues. Trimming shortened V by 4 bases and J by 8 bases, and 11 bases separated the two germline ends. The V gene's germline CDR1 is SQVTM and CDR2 ANQGSEA. The CDR3 DNA sequence: TGCAGCGTTGGTCGAGGGGCAGGGGAGCTGTTTTTT. Its protein is CSVGRGAGELFF.

This clonotype showed up many times. This rearrangement joins TRBV15 to TRBJ2-3, with 8 positions matching TRBD2. CDR1 LNHNV and CDR2 YYDKDF come from the germline V gene (reference sequence). V was clipped by 3 bases and J by 2 bases; unmatched bases: 13. This CDR3 spans 18 amino acids. CDR3 in DNA: TGTGCCACCAGCAGCTCCGGTCGGGGGGGGGTTCTCACAGATACGCAGTATTTT. Its protein is CATSSSGRGGVLTDTQYF.

The V call is TRBV11-2, the J call TRBJ1-6; 10 bases fit TRBD1. CDR1 SGHAT and CDR2 FQNNGV come from the germline V gene. Trimming took 5 bases from V and 7 from J; bases not matched to a gene: 8. The CDR3 sequence is 16 residues long. CDR3 protein: CASSLTGQGRNSPLHF. CDR3 DNA: TGTGCCAGCAGCCTCACGGGACAGGGGAGAAATTCACCCCTCCACTTT.

This clonotype was seen at least ten times. This chain joins TRBV18 and TRBJ2-3, with TRBD2 identical over 11 bases. The junction had 9 bases not matched to a gene; V was cut back by 3 bases and J by 7 bases. CDR1 KGHSH and CDR2 LQKENI come from the germline V gene. This CDR3 spans 16 amino acids. The chain's CDR3 is CASSPPGGTSGNTQYF. The CDR3 DNA is TGTGCCAGCTCACCTCCGGGCGGGACTAGCGGAAATACGCAGTATTTT.

Only a few counts were recorded for this clonotype. This sequence joins TRBV6-1 and TRBJ2-1; TRBD2 agrees at 10 bases. The V gene end was trimmed by 7 bases and the J gene end by 3 bases; junction bases not matched to a gene: 6. In germline, CDR1 is MNHNS, CDR2 SASEGT. CDR3 size: 15 residues. CDR3 DNA sequence: TGTGCCAGCATTTTTAGCGGGGGGCTCTACAATGAGCAGTTCTTC. It codes for CASIFSGGLYNEQFF.

This clonotype was counted many times. The chain uses TRBV11-1 and TRBJ2-4, with TRBD2 matching over 8 bases. V gave up 5 bases and J gave up 9 bases; unmatched junction bases: 9. The CDR3 covers 14 residues. Per the germline V gene, CDR1 is SGHAT and CDR2 is FQDESV (reference sequence). CDR3 loop: CASSAGGRVAIQYF. The CDR3 DNA is TGTGCCAGCAGCGCGGGGGGCAGGGTGGCCATTCAGTACTTC.

The V and J genes are TRBV28 and TRBJ1-1; unclear D gene. The germline V and J ends were trimmed by 1 base and 10 bases, with 13 bases remaining between them. This CDR3 contains 13 residues. Germline V lookup: CDR1 MDHEN, CDR2 SYDVKM. CDR3 in amino acids: CASSLSVSLRAFF. CDR3 in DNA: TGTGCCAGCAGTTTATCCGTCTCCTTGAGAGCTTTCTTT.

The chain's CDR3 is CASSLATGSYNEQFF. The CDR3 DNA is TGTGCCAGCAGCTTAGCGACAGGGTCCTACAATGAGCAGTTCTTC. V gene TRBV7-9 combines with J gene TRBJ2-1; 7 nucleotides agree with TRBD1. The CDR3 length is 15 residues. Germline CDR1 is SEHNR and CDR2 is FQNEAQ (reference sequence). With V trimmed by 0 bases and J by 1 base, 0 bases remained unmatched.

V gene TRBV4-2 combines with J gene TRBJ1-2, with 9 nucleotides matching TRBD1. V lost 6 bases to trimming and J lost 12 bases; unmatched junction nucleotides: 11. The CDR3 has 13 residues. Germline CDR1 reads LGHNA; CDR2 reads YNFKEQ. The CDR3 loop is CASSQDRGTGHTF. The CDR3 DNA is TGTGCCAGCAGTCAGGACAGGGGTACGGGCCACACCTTC.